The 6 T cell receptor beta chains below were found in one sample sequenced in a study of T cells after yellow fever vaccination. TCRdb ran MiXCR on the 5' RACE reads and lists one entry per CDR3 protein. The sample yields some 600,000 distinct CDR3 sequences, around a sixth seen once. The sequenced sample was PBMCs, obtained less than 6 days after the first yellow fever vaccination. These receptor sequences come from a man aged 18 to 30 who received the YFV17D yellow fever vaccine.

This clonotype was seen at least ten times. CDR3 DNA: TGTGCCAGCAGCTTGAGGCTTCAGGGGGCATCCGGGGAGCTGTTTTTT. Its protein is CASSLRLQGASGELFF. The J gene is TRBJ2-2, the V gene TRBV5-5, with 8 nucleotides matching TRBD1. The ends lost 1 base at V and 6 bases at J; junction bases unmatched: 8. This CDR3 region has 16 residues. Germline V gene data show CDR1 as SGHKS and CDR2 as YYEKEE (reference sequence).

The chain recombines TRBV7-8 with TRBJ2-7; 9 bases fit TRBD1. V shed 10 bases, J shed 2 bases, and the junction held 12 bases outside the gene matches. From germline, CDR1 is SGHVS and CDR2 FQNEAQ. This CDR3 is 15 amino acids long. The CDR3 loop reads CANVSGQGWTYEQYV. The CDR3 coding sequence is TGTGCCAACGTATCGGGACAGGGCTGGACCTACGAGCAGTACGTC.

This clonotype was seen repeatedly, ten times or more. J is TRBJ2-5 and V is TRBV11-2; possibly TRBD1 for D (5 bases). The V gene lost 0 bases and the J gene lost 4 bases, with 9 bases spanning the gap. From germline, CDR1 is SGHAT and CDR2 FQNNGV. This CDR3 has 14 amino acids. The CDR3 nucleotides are TGTGCCAGCAGCTTAGAAAGGCAGGGAGAGACCCAGTACTTC. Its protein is CASSLERQGETQYF.

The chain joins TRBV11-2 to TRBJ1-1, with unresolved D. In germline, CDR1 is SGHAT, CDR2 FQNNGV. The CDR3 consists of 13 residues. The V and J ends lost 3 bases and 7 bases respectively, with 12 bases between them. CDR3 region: CASSFEQTGEAFF. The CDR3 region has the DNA TGTGCCAGCAGCTTCGAACAGACGGGTGAAGCTTTCTTT.

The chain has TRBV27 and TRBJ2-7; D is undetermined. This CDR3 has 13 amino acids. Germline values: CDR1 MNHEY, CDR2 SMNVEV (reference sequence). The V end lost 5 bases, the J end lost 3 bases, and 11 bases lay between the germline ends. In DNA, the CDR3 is TGTGCCAGCAGTCCGGGCCTAAACTACGAGCAGTACGTC. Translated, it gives CASSPGLNYEQYV.

The CDR3: CASRDKGGSPLHF. As DNA, the CDR3 is TGTGCCAGCAGGGACAAGGGCGGGTCACCCCTCCACTTT. This chain connects TRBV27 to TRBJ1-6; D perhaps matches TRBD1 (5 bases). This CDR3 contains 13 residues. Trimming left V 6 bases short and J 10 bases short, with 13 bases between. CDR1 and CDR2 from the germline V gene are MNHEY and SMNVEV (reference sequence).